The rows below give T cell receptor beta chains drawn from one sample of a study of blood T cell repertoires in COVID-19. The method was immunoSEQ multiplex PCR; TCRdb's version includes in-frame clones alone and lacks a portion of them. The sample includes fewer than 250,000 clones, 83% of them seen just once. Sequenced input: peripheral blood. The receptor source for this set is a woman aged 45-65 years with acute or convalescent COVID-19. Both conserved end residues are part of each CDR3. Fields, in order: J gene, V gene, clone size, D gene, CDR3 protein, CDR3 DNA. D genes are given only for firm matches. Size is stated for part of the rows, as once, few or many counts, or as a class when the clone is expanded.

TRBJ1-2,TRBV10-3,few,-,CAISGEGSSYGYTF,TGTGCCATCAGTGGGGAGGGGTCGTCCTATGGCTACACCTTC
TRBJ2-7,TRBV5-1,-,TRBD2,CASSLEGLAGVEQYF,TGCGCCAGCAGCTTGGAGGGGCTAGCGGGAGTTGAGCAGTACTTC
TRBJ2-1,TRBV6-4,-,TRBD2,CASSGLAGAYNEQFF,TGTGCCAGCAGTGGACTAGCGGGAGCCTACAATGAGCAGTTCTTC
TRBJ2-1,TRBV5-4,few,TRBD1,CASSSGGTYNEQFF,TGTGCCAGCAGCTCAGGGGGTACCTACAATGAGCAGTTCTTC
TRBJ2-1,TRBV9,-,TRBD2,CASSPRGAGGPLDEQFF,TGTGCCAGCAGCCCACGGGGGGCGGGAGGGCCTCTCGATGAGCAGTTCTTC
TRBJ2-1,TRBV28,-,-,CASSLGHSINEQFF,TGTGCCAGCAGTTTAGGACATTCGATCAATGAGCAGTTCTTC
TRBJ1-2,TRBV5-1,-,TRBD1,CASSFGDRGYGYTF,TGCGCCAGCAGCTTTGGGGACAGGGGCTATGGCTACACCTTC
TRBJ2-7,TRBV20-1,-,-,CSLRVRREQYF,TGCAGCCTCCGAGTAAGGCGGGAGCAGTACTTC
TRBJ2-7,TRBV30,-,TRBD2,CAWSTPGEGLKQYF,TGTGCCTGGAGTACCCCGGGGGAGGGGTTAAAGCAGTACTTC
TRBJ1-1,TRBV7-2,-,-,CASSLDEVNTEAFF,TGTGCCAGCAGCTTAGATGAGGTGAACACTGAAGCTTTCTTT
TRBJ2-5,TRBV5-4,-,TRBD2,CASSFGLAVQETQYF,TGTGCCAGCAGCTTTGGACTAGCGGTTCAAGAGACCCAGTACTTC
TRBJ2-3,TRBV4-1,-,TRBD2,CASSQEAGVPDTQYF,TGCGCCAGCAGCCAAGAAGCGGGAGTACCAGATACGCAGTATTTT
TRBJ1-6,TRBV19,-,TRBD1,CASSSRGASPLHF,TGTGCCAGTAGCTCCAGGGGGGCTTCACCCCTCCACTTT
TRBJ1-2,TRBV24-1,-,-,CATSDWNRNYGYTF,TGTGCCACCAGTGATTGGAACAGAAACTATGGCTACACCTTC
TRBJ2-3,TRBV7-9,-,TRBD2,CASSPKTSGNTDTQYF,TGTGCCAGCAGCCCGAAAACTAGCGGGAATACAGATACGCAGTATTTT
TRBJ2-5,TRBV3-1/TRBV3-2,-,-,CASMGQGETQYF,TGTGCCAGCATGGGGCAGGGAGAGACCCAGTACTTC
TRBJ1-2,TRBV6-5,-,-,CASSPRDNNGYTF,TGTGCCAGCAGTCCCCGGGACAACAATGGCTACACCTTC
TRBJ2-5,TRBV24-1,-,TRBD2,CATSDPGGGVQETQYF,TGTGCCACCAGTGACCCTGGCGGGGGGGTCCAAGAGACCCAGTACTTC
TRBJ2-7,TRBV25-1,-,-,CASSESGGRSSYEQYF,TGTGCCAGCAGTGAATCCGGGGGTCGAAGCTCCTACGAGCAGTACTTC
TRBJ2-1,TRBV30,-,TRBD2,CAWNPASGHNEQFF,TGTGCCTGGAATCCGGCTAGCGGGCACAATGAGCAGTTCTTC
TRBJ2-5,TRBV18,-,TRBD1,CASSPGTGTETQYF,TGTGCCAGCTCACCGGGGACAGGGACGGAGACCCAGTACTTC
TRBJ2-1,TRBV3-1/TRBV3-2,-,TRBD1,CASSLGSLRGRSEQFF,TGTGCCAGCAGCCTGGGCAGTTTAAGGGGGCGCAGTGAGCAGTTCTTC
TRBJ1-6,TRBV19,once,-,CASSSQIQANSPLHF,TGTGCCAGTAGCTCACAGATCCAGGCAAATTCACCCCTCCACTTT
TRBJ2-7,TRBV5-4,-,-,CASSFGGSSYEQYF,TGTGCCAGCAGCTTTGGCGGAAGCTCCTACGAGCAGTACTTC
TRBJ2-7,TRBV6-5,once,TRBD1,CASSTTGGRSYEQYF,TGTGCCAGCAGTACGACAGGGGGCAGATCCTACGAGCAGTACTTC
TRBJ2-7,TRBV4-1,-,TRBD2,CASSPLVSTSGSSPWYEQYF,TGCGCCAGCAGCCCGTTAGTCTCAACTAGCGGGAGTTCCCCCTGGTACGAGCAGTACTTC